Presented here are 26 T cell receptor beta chains from one specimen sequenced in a study of CD8+ T cells in alopecia areata. As to treatment: oral pan-JAK inhibitor, 5-10 mg twice daily. Extracted RNA was reverse transcribed, and the resulting cDNA served as sequencing template. Assay: immunoSEQ multiplex PCR; the TCRdb copy retains only in-frame clones and omits some. The repertoire includes fewer than 110,000 clones, about nine tenths of them detected once, and 11% sits in the top ten. Sequenced here: CD8+ T cells sorted from blood, sampled at approximately week 34, from a patient treated with tofacitinib. The origin of the receptors is a human donor with alopecia areata.

This sequence joins TRBV19 and TRBJ1-2; D may be TRBD1 (6 bases). The germline V gene has CDR1 LNHDA and CDR2 SQIVND (reference sequence). The CDR3 runs 13 residues. V was pared by 9 bases and J by 5 bases, with 16 bases between. The chain's CDR3 is CASRLGTTYGYTF. The CDR3 DNA reads as TGTGCCAGCCGCCTCGGGACAACATATGGCTACACCTTC.

The CDR3 here is CASMLGQGESHEQFF. The CDR3 DNA sequence: TGTGCCAGCATGCTAGGACAGGGAGAATCTCATGAGCAGTTCTTC. V gene TRBV7-9 combines with J gene TRBJ2-1; 8 bases fit TRBD1. CDR3 length: 15 residues. The trim removed 7 bases at V and 8 bases at J, leaving 13 bases unmatched. The germline V gene has CDR1 SEHNR and CDR2 FQNEAQ (reference sequence).

This sequence joins TRBV29-1 and TRBJ2-7, with D perhaps being TRBD1 or TRBD2 (5 bases each). CDR3 length: 11 residues. CDR1 SQVTM and CDR2 ANQGSEA come from the germline V gene. V lost 8 bases and J 4 bases, leaving 12 bases between the germline ends. The CDR3: CSPDEGYEQYF. For the CDR3, the DNA is TGCAGCCCCGATGAGGGGTACGAGCAGTACTTC.

The sample holds one count of this clone. The genes are TRBV15 and TRBJ2-2; D unresolved. Germline V gene sequence: CDR1 LNHNV, CDR2 YYDKDF (reference sequence). The V and J ends lost 1 base and 6 bases respectively, with 9 bases between them. This CDR3 is built from 14 residues. The CDR3 protein is CATSRAEGAGELFF. The CDR3 DNA reads as TGTGCCACCAGCAGAGCGGAAGGCGCCGGGGAGCTGTTTTTT.

Turning to this clone: One junction end does not reproduce the germline sequence, and a read error may be involved. This chain joins TRBV25-1 and TRBJ1-2; D is unresolved. The CDR3 runs to 13 residues. The germline V gene has CDR1 MGHDK and CDR2 SYGVNS. CDR3 loop: CASSETANYSYTF. In nucleotides, the CDR3 is TGTGCCAGCAGTGAGACTGCAAACTATAGCTACACCTTC.

V and J are TRBV6-6 and TRBJ1-1; D ambiguous. The germline CDR1 and CDR2 sequences are MNHNY and SVGAGI (reference sequence). The length of the CDR3 is 13 residues. Trimming left V 1 base short and J 8 bases short, with 11 bases between. CDR3 sequence (DNA): TGTGCCAGCAGTTACTTTGGCGAAAACGAAGCTTTCTTT. Amino acid sequence: CASSYFGENEAFF.

The chain carries TRBV27 and TRBJ2-5, with D possibly being TRBD2 (5 bases). Trimming left V 8 bases short and J 3 bases short, with 13 bases between. There are 13 residues in the CDR3. Germline V gene data show CDR1 as MNHEY and CDR2 as SMNVEV (reference sequence). The CDR3 region is CASRSPREETQYF. As DNA, the CDR3 is TGTGCCAGCCGATCGCCGCGGGAAGAGACCCAGTACTTC.

The chain carries TRBV28 and TRBJ2-1; D gene ambiguous. Germline CDR1 is MDHEN and CDR2 is SYDVKM. The V gene lost 2 bases and the J gene lost 5 bases, with 1 base spanning the gap. CDR3 length: 11 residues. CDR3 sequence: CASSLNNEQFF. The DNA of the CDR3 is TGTGCCAGCAGTTTAAACAATGAGCAGTTCTTC.

The V gene is TRBV5-1, the J gene TRBJ2-3, with D perhaps matching TRBD1 or TRBD2 (5 bases each). This CDR3 is 15 amino acids long. The germline V gene encodes CDR1 SGHRS and CDR2 YFSETQ. The V and J ends lost 5 bases and 1 base respectively, with 14 bases between them. The CDR3 reads CASSYVGAGTDTQYF. The CDR3 DNA is TGCGCCAGCAGTTACGTCGGGGCCGGCACAGATACGCAGTATTTT.

The chain uses TRBV19 and TRBJ1-1; D gene unclear. The ends were cut back, 1 base at V and 8 bases at J, with 8 bases in the middle. From germline, CDR1 is LNHDA and CDR2 SQIVND (reference sequence). The CDR3 length is 12 residues. CDR3 bases: TGTGCCAGTAGTATAGGGTCCCAGGAAGCTTTCTTT. This sequence encodes CASSIGSQEAFF. Using reference TRBV19 and TRBJ1-1 for the parts outside the CDR3, the full variable domain is DGGITQSPKYLFRKEGQNVTLSCEQNLNHDAMYWYRQDPGQGLRLIYYSQIVNDFQKGDIAEGYSVSREKKESFPLTVTSAQKNPTAFYLCASSIGSQEAFFGQGTRLTVV.

In nucleotides, the CDR3 is TGCGCCAGCAGCTTGGAACTGAGTTGGGGCTATGGCTACACCTTC. Translating it yields CASSLELSWGYGYTF. The chain couples TRBV5-1 to TRBJ1-2; unclear D gene. This CDR3 comprises 15 residues. Trimming cost V 0 bases and J 4 bases, with 13 bases left between them. Looked up from germline, CDR1 is SGHRS and CDR2 is YFSETQ.

The chain combines TRBV7-9 with TRBJ1-1; no clear D. The CDR3 contains 13 residues. The ends were cut back, 7 bases at V and 7 bases at J, with 16 bases in the middle. Germline V lookup: CDR1 SEHNR, CDR2 FQNEAQ (reference sequence). DNA for the CDR3: TGTGCCAGCACGAACCCGGAAGTAAATGAAGCTTTCTTT. It specifies CASTNPEVNEAFF. Full variable domain (missing parts from reference TRBV7-9 and TRBJ1-1): DTGVSQNPRHKITKRGQNVTFRCDPISEHNRLYWYRQTLGQGPEFLTYFQNEAQLEKSRLLSDRFSAERPKGSFSTLEIQRTEQGDSAMYLCASTNPEVNEAFFGQGTRLTVV.

The chain employs TRBV5-1 and TRBJ1-2; D possibly corresponds to TRBD1 (6 bases). The CDR3 runs to 15 residues. The germline V and J ends were trimmed by 2 bases and 6 bases, with 17 bases remaining between them. Germline CDR1 reads SGHRS; CDR2 reads YFSETQ. The CDR3 spells CASSLWRWGQNGYTF. The CDR3 DNA sequence: TGCGCCAGCAGCTTATGGAGATGGGGGCAGAATGGCTACACCTTC.

V gene TRBV6-1 combines with J gene TRBJ2-6; D remains unclear. The germline V and J ends were trimmed by 5 bases and 0 bases, with 5 bases remaining between them. The CDR3 is made up of 14 amino acids. CDR1 and CDR2 (germline): MNHNS, SASEGT. CDR3 nucleotides: TGTGCCAGCAGTTTGGACTCTGGGGCCAACGTCCTGACTTTC. Amino acid sequence: CASSLDSGANVLTF.

The chain combines TRBV29-1 with TRBJ2-2; weak D call: TRBD2 (5 bases). Germline CDR1 is SQVTM and CDR2 is ANQGSEA. The CDR3 covers 12 residues. V was clipped by 2 bases and J by 6 bases, with 7 bases between them. The CDR3 DNA sequence: TGCAGCGTTGAAAAGGGAGCCGGGGAGCTGTTTTTT. This codes for CSVEKGAGELFF.

This chain connects TRBV6-5 to TRBJ2-7; D is perhaps TRBD1 (6 bases). The V gene lost 0 bases and the J gene lost 6 bases, with 9 bases spanning the gap. This CDR3 has 13 residues. CDR1 is MNHEY and CDR2 is SVGAGI in the germline V gene. The CDR3 DNA reads TGTGCCAGCAGTTACTCAGGGGGAATCGAGCAGTACTTC. Residues: CASSYSGGIEQYF.

The rearrangement uses TRBV4-1 and TRBJ2-3, with D possibly matching TRBD1 (8 bases). The CDR3 sequence is 15 residues long. V was cut by 4 bases and J by 4 bases, with 15 bases left in between. The germline V gene encodes CDR1 MGHRA and CDR2 YSYEKL. Here the CDR3 reads CASSPGQGGADTQYF. The CDR3 DNA reads as TGCGCCAGCAGCCCAGGACAGGGAGGGGCAGATACGCAGTATTTT.

This sequence joins TRBV7-2 and TRBJ2-7, with 11 nucleotides matching TRBD2. Germline values: CDR1 SGHTA, CDR2 FQGNSA. The J segment lost 4 bases and the V segment lost 0 bases, leaving 2 bases of the junction unmatched. CDR3 length equals 15 residues. CDR3 DNA sequence: TGTGCCAGCAGCTTAGCCCCTAGCGGGAGGTACGAGCAGTACTTC. It yields the protein CASSLAPSGRYEQYF.

In this sample, this clone turned up once. The rearrangement uses TRBV2 and TRBJ2-5; 8 nucleotides agree with TRBD2. Unmatched junction bases numbered 7, after V lost 6 bases and J lost 13 bases. CDR1 SNHLY and CDR2 FYNNEI come from the germline V gene. CDR3 length equals 11 residues. The CDR3 sequence is CASRPGTRGYF. CDR3 sequence (DNA): TGTGCCAGCAGGCCCGGGACTAGAGGGTACTTC.

The J gene is TRBJ2-7, the V gene TRBV11-2; D is perhaps TRBD1 (6 bases). CDR3 length: 14 residues. In germline, CDR1 is SGHAT, CDR2 FQNNGV. V was clipped by 5 bases and J by 3 bases, with 14 bases between them. As DNA, the CDR3 is TGTGCCAGCAGCATCCGGACAGAAGTCTACGAGCAGTACTTC. Translated, it gives CASSIRTEVYEQYF.

The CDR3 coding sequence is TGTGCCAGCAGCGTAGACGACAGGGTGAACACTGAAGCTTTCTTT. This translates into CASSVDDRVNTEAFF. This chain links TRBV9 with TRBJ1-1, with 7 nucleotides matching TRBD1. Unmatched junction bases numbered 2, after V lost 0 bases and J lost 0 bases. The CDR3 covers 15 residues. Germline lookup yields CDR1 SGDLS and CDR2 YYNGEE.

V and J are TRBV2 and TRBJ2-1, with TRBD2 matching 7 bases. The CDR3 sequence is 15 residues long. J lost 1 base, V lost 8 bases, and 8 bases had no gene match. Germline V gives CDR1 SNHLY, CDR2 FYNNEI. The CDR3 sequence: CASGRGGGSYNEQFF. The CDR3 coding sequence is TGTGCCAGCGGGAGGGGTGGTGGGTCCTACAATGAGCAGTTCTTC.

As for this clone: Other nucleotide sequences from this sample produce the same CDR3. The chain is built from TRBV29-1 and TRBJ2-1, with D perhaps TRBD1 (6 bases). V was trimmed by 4 bases and J by 4 bases, leaving 8 bases between them. This CDR3 contains 12 residues. Germline V gene sequence: CDR1 SQVTM, CDR2 ANQGSEA. This CDR3 reads CSVVDSYNEQFF. The CDR3 coding sequence is TGCAGCGTTGTGGACAGTTACAATGAGCAGTTCTTC.

J is TRBJ2-3 and V is TRBV14; D unresolved. CDR3 size: 14 residues. Germline V lookup: CDR1 SGHDN, CDR2 FVKESK. V shed 4 bases and J shed 2 bases, with 10 bases lying between them. Here the CDR3 DNA reads TGTGCCAGCAGCCGTGATATAGTCACAGATACGCAGTATTTT. This gives the protein CASSRDIVTDTQYF.

The CDR3 is CASSLGGLSYNEQFF. The CDR3 DNA follows: TGCGCCAGCAGCTTGGGGGGCTTATCGTACAATGAGCAGTTCTTC. The V gene is TRBV5-1, the J gene TRBJ2-1; the D gene is possibly TRBD1 (5 bases). This CDR3 contains 15 residues. Germline CDR1 SGHRS, CDR2 YFSETQ. V gave up 0 bases and J gave up 4 bases, with 11 bases separating them.

The chain recombines TRBV18 with TRBJ2-5; unclear D gene. Germline-derived CDR1 and CDR2 are KGHSH and LQKENI. The CDR3 totals 13 residues. Between the trimmed V and J ends, which lost 4 bases and 1 base, there was a span of 7 bases. The CDR3 nucleotides are TGTGCCAGCTCACTCGACATCCAAGAGACCCAGTACTTC. Encoded protein: CASSLDIQETQYF.